These 18 T cell receptor beta chains originate from one sample sequenced in a study of cytomegalovirus exposure and HLA in healthy donors. The study ran its PCR with 60 Vbeta and 13 Jbeta primers. Libraries were prepared by immunoSEQ multiplex PCR; TCRdb keeps only in-frame clonotypes and omits some of them. This sample carries 100,000 to 150,000 clones, about 80% of them seen once, and the ten largest clones take about 8.9%. Input material: PBMCs. Receptors originate from a man aged 30 to 45 in good health and CMV-seropositive.

The chain links TRBV5-1 to TRBJ2-3, with 11 bases aligning to TRBD2. V lost 4 bases and J lost 2; bases outside the gene matches: 6. Germline V lookup: CDR1 SGHRS, CDR2 YFSETQ. The CDR3 covers 16 residues. CDR3 DNA sequence: TGCGCCAGCAGCCCGCCGGGACTAGCGGACACAGATACGCAGTATTTT. This codes for CASSPPGLADTDTQYF.

Concerning this clone itself: This sample also contains other DNA sequences that code for the same CDR3. This chain's CDR3 is CASSLNGGASTDTQYF. The CDR3 nucleotides are TGTGCCAGCAGCCTAAATGGGGGGGCTAGCACAGATACGCAGTATTTT. The chain has TRBV7-3 and TRBJ2-3, with D possibly TRBD2 on 7 matching bases. Germline assignment: CDR1 SGHTA and CDR2 FQGTGA. This CDR3 has 16 amino acids. The V and J ends lost 5 bases and 0 bases respectively, with 15 bases between them.

Only a few counts were recorded for this clone. The gene calls are TRBV2 and TRBJ2-5, with D possibly matching TRBD2 (6 bases). CDR1 is SNHLY, CDR2 FYNNEI, per germline. The V and J ends lost 0 bases and 1 base respectively, with 6 bases between them. This CDR3 spans 14 amino acids. The CDR3 region is CASSEAGLQETQYF. Here the CDR3 DNA reads TGTGCCAGCAGTGAAGCGGGACTCCAAGAGACCCAGTACTTC. Full variable domain (rest looked up from reference TRBV2 and TRBJ2-5): EPEVTQTPSHQVTQMGQEVILRCVPISNHLYFYWYRQILGQKVEFLVSFYNNEISEKSEIFDDQFSVERPDGSNFTLKIRSTKLEDSAMYFCASSEAGLQETQYFGPGTRLLVL.

In nucleotides, the CDR3 is TGTGCCAGCAGCCAAGACTCCAGGGGGAGGGAAAAACTGTTTTTT. It translates to CASSQDSRGREKLFF. V and J are TRBV14 and TRBJ1-4; 7 bases line up with TRBD1. The CDR3 contains 15 residues. The V and J ends lost 0 bases and 8 bases, in that order; junction bases with no gene match: 6. Germline values: CDR1 SGHDN, CDR2 FVKESK.

The chain combines TRBV14 with TRBJ2-2; D gene ambiguous. Deletions cut 0 bases from V and 2 bases from J, with 4 bases between. This CDR3 comprises 14 residues. In germline, CDR1 is SGHDN, CDR2 FVKESK. The CDR3 is CASSQDTNTGELFF. CDR3 coding DNA: TGTGCCAGCAGCCAAGACACTAACACCGGGGAGCTGTTTTTT.

This chain links TRBV20-1 with TRBJ2-3; D is uncertain. The CDR3 consists of 11 residues. Trimming pared 3 bases from V and 5 bases from J, leaving 6 bases between. Germline-derived CDR1 and CDR2 are DFQATT and SNEGSKA (reference sequence). CDR3 bases: TGCAGTGCTAGCCAGGAAGATACGCAGTATTTT. It specifies CSASQEDTQYF.

This chain joins TRBV11-3 and TRBJ2-2; D is perhaps TRBD1 (6 bases). The CDR3 has 15 residues. Germline CDR1 is SGHNT and CDR2 is YENEEA. Trimming took off 3 bases at V and 6 bases at J, with 14 bases between the two ends. DNA for the CDR3: TGTGCCAGCAGCTTGTGGGGGCGCGAGGCCGGGGAGCTGTTTTTT. This gives the protein CASSLWGREAGELFF.

CDR3 region: CASSPEGREVNSPLHF. The CDR3 bases are TGTGCCAGCAGTCCGGAAGGCAGGGAAGTAAATTCACCCCTCCACTTT. V is TRBV7-8 and J is TRBJ1-6; D possibly corresponds to TRBD1 (5 bases). V lost 6 bases, J lost 7 bases, and 19 bases lay in between. The length of the CDR3 is 16 residues. The V gene's germline CDR1 is SGHVS and CDR2 FQNEAQ.

This rearrangement joins TRBV7-9 to TRBJ1-2, with TRBD1 identical over 8 bases. V lost 1 base, J lost 4 bases, and 14 bases stayed unmatched. This CDR3 has 18 amino acids. Germline V gives CDR1 SEHNR, CDR2 FQNEAQ (reference sequence). The CDR3 region has the DNA TGTGCCAGCAGCTTAGAAAAGGCGGGGACAGGATCCCTCTATGGCTACACCTTC. Translated: CASSLEKAGTGSLYGYTF.

The V gene is TRBV2, the J gene TRBJ1-1; 9 bases fit TRBD1. Germline V gives CDR1 SNHLY, CDR2 FYNNEI. The ends lost 6 bases at V and 0 bases at J; junction bases unmatched: 5. The CDR3 contains 15 residues. The DNA for the CDR3 is TGTGCCAGCAGGGACAGGGGAGCAGTGAACACTGAAGCTTTCTTT. It is translated as CASRDRGAVNTEAFF. Variable domain in full (rest from reference TRBV2 and TRBJ1-1): EPEVTQTPSHQVTQMGQEVILRCVPISNHLYFYWYRQILGQKVEFLVSFYNNEISEKSEIFDDQFSVERPDGSNFTLKIRSTKLEDSAMYFCASRDRGAVNTEAFFGQGTRLTVV.

This chain links TRBV5-6 with TRBJ1-4; 7 bases map to TRBD1. This CDR3 has 13 residues. Germline lookup yields CDR1 SGHDT and CDR2 YYEEEE. J gave up 5 bases and V 3 bases, and 1 base lay outside the gene matches. Written as DNA, the CDR3 is TGTGCCAGCAGCTCGACAGGGAATGAAAAACTGTTTTTT. Its protein is CASSSTGNEKLFF.

The CDR3: CASSLAGLGEKLFF. CDR3 DNA: TGTGCCAGCAGCTTAGCGGGGCTCGGTGAAAAACTGTTTTTT. The J gene is TRBJ1-4, the V gene TRBV7-9, with D maybe TRBD1 (5 bases). The CDR3 extends over 14 amino acids. The germline gives CDR1 SEHNR, CDR2 FQNEAQ (reference sequence). Trimming removed 0 bases from V and 7 bases from J, with 9 bases in between.

The V and J genes are TRBV5-6 and TRBJ1-1, with TRBD1 identical over 7 bases. The V gene end was trimmed by 0 bases and the J gene end by 3 bases; junction bases not matched to a gene: 14. This CDR3 has 18 residues. Germline CDR1 and CDR2: SGHDT and YYEEEE. For the CDR3, the DNA is TGTGCCAGCAGCTTGGCCAGAGGGACAGCCTCTACGGACACTGAAGCTTTCTTT. Encoded protein: CASSLARGTASTDTEAFF. The entire variable domain, with the rest obtained from reference TRBV5-6 and TRBJ1-1, is as follows: DAGVTQSPTHLIKTRGQQVTLRCSPKSGHDTVSWYQQALGQGPQFIFQYYEEEERQRGNFPDRFSGHQFPNYSSELNVNALLLGDSALYLCASSLARGTASTDTEAFFGQGTRLTVV.

The chain carries TRBV10-3 and TRBJ1-6; 11 bases are shared with TRBD1. CDR3 length equals 15 residues. J gave up 7 bases and V 3 bases, and 2 bases lay outside the gene matches. Per the germline V gene, CDR1 is ENHRY and CDR2 is SYGVKD. The CDR3 here is CAISDRTGGNSPLHF. The CDR3 DNA reads as TGTGCCATCAGTGACCGGACAGGGGGCAATTCACCCCTCCACTTT.

The J gene is TRBJ1-1, the V gene TRBV30; the D is unclear. Per germline, CDR1 GTSNPN and CDR2 SVGIG (reference sequence). The CDR3 runs 10 residues. Trimming cost V 2 bases and J 4 bases, with 2 bases left between them. CDR3 region: CAWSLTEAFF. Written as DNA, the CDR3 is TGTGCCTGGAGTCTCACTGAAGCTTTCTTT.

The genes are TRBV4-1 and TRBJ2-2; 8 bases match TRBD2. The germline V gene encodes CDR1 MGHRA and CDR2 YSYEKL. The CDR3 is 17 residues long. V lost 0 bases and J lost 1; bases outside the gene matches: 4. The CDR3 protein is CASSQDVTSGNTGELFF. CDR3 bases: TGCGCCAGCAGCCAAGATGTAACTAGCGGGAACACCGGGGAGCTGTTTTTT.

Details on this clone: Relative to the germline gene, one junction end is altered; a read error may explain this. The rearrangement joins TRBV7-9 to TRBJ2-7, with a possible D match to TRBD2 (7 bases). The CDR3 has 16 residues. Germline V gene sequence: CDR1 SEHNR, CDR2 FQNEAQ (reference sequence). CDR3 nucleotides: TGTTCCAGCAGCTTAGTCGGGGGGCGAAGCTCCTACGAGCAGTACTTC. It encodes CSSSLVGGRSSYEQYF.

This clone has only a few counts. The chain combines TRBV29-1 with TRBJ2-5; 8 positions agree with TRBD1. V lost 7 bases to trimming and J lost 1 base; unmatched junction nucleotides: 5. Germline V lookup: CDR1 SQVTM, CDR2 ANQGSEA. The CDR3 has 13 residues. As DNA, the CDR3 is TGCAGCGCGGCAGGGGGCCCCCAAGAGACCCAGTACTTC. Protein: CSAAGGPQETQYF. The whole variable domain, filled in from reference TRBV29-1 and TRBJ2-5, reads SAVISQKPSRDICQRGTSLTIQCQVDSQVTMMFWYRQQPGQSLTLIATANQGSEATYESGFVIDKFPISRPNLTFSTLTVSNMSPEDSSIYLCSAAGGPQETQYFGPGTRLLVL.